A selection of T cell receptor beta chains follows, all from one sample in a study of control samples from healthy donors and cancer patients. Sequenced by immunoSEQ multiplex PCR; TCRdb stores in-frame clones only, minus some. The data contain 75,000 to 100,000 clones, about 88% of them singletons. Material for sequencing was blood. The receptors come from a woman in her fifties or sixties in good health. Each CDR3 is given with its conserved first and last residue. A D gene is named only where the DNA matches it firmly. Where a row states a size, it is once, few, many or the class of an expanded clone; other rows omit it.

j_gene: TRBJ1-4
d_gene: TRBD1
abundance: NA
v_gene: TRBV6-6
CDR3aa: CASSQKQAGGVGKLFF
CDR3nt: TGTGCCAGCAGCCAGAAGCAGGCAGGGGGCGTCGGAAAACTGTTTTTT

j_gene: TRBJ1-2
d_gene: NA
abundance: once
v_gene: TRBV4-2
CDR3aa: CASSQDGQPNYGYTF
CDR3nt: TGTGCCAGCAGCCAAGACGGACAGCCTAACTATGGCTACACCTTC

j_gene: TRBJ1-2
d_gene: NA
abundance: NA
v_gene: TRBV2
CDR3aa: CASSFDGRGQTRSGYTF
CDR3nt: TGTGCCAGCAGTTTCGACGGAAGAGGACAGACTCGGTCTGGCTACACCTTC

j_gene: TRBJ1-1
d_gene: NA
abundance: NA
v_gene: TRBV10-3
CDR3aa: CAISGTGADTEAFF
CDR3nt: TGTGCCATCAGTGGTACCGGGGCAGACACTGAAGCTTTCTTT

j_gene: TRBJ2-2
d_gene: NA
abundance: NA
v_gene: TRBV3-1/TRBV3-2
CDR3aa: CASSQGTGGYTGELFF
CDR3nt: TGTGCCAGCAGCCAAGGGACAGGAGGGTATACCGGGGAGCTGTTTTTT

j_gene: TRBJ2-5
d_gene: TRBD2
abundance: NA
v_gene: TRBV19
CDR3aa: CASKGSGGRETQYF
CDR3nt: TGTGCCAGTAAAGGCAGCGGGGGGAGGGAGACCCAGTACTTC

j_gene: TRBJ2-7
d_gene: NA
abundance: NA
v_gene: TRBV19
CDR3aa: CASSLRPPGIPGEQYF
CDR3nt: TGTGCCAGTAGTCTGCGCCCCCCCGGGATCCCGGGCGAGCAGTACTTC

j_gene: TRBJ2-3
d_gene: TRBD2
abundance: NA
v_gene: TRBV15
CDR3aa: CATSRGTSNTQYF
CDR3nt: TGTGCCACCAGCAGAGGGACTAGTAATACGCAGTATTTT

j_gene: TRBJ2-7
d_gene: TRBD1
abundance: NA
v_gene: TRBV27
CDR3aa: CASSLTWDRTHEQYF
CDR3nt: TGTGCCAGCAGTCTCACATGGGACAGGACCCACGAGCAGTACTTC

j_gene: TRBJ2-7
d_gene: NA
abundance: NA
v_gene: TRBV18
CDR3aa: CASSRAEGGRYEQYF
CDR3nt: TGTGCCAGCTCACGCGCCGAAGGGGGGCGCTACGAGCAGTACTTC

j_gene: TRBJ1-3
d_gene: NA
abundance: NA
v_gene: TRBV6-5
CDR3aa: CASSSVRTGNTIYF
CDR3nt: TGTGCCAGCAGTTCCGTTAGGACTGGAAACACCATATATTTT

j_gene: TRBJ2-1
d_gene: TRBD2
abundance: NA
v_gene: TRBV11-3
CDR3aa: CASSLQTSGQQFF
CDR3nt: TGTGCCAGCAGCTTACAGACTAGCGGGCAGCAGTTCTTC

j_gene: TRBJ1-6
d_gene: NA
abundance: NA
v_gene: TRBV3-1/TRBV3-2
CDR3aa: CASSQAVGGYSNSPLHF
CDR3nt: TGTGCCAGCAGCCAAGCGGTGGGGGGCTACTCTAATTCACCCCTCCACTTT

j_gene: TRBJ2-5
d_gene: NA
abundance: NA
v_gene: TRBV28
CDR3aa: CASRAAPQETQYF
CDR3nt: TGTGCCAGCAGGGCAGCTCCCCAAGAGACCCAGTACTTC

j_gene: TRBJ1-6
d_gene: TRBD1
abundance: once
v_gene: TRBV13
CDR3aa: CASSLRQGSSPLHF
CDR3nt: TGTGCCAGCAGCTTAAGACAGGGGAGTTCACCCCTCCACTTT

j_gene: TRBJ2-7
d_gene: TRBD1
abundance: NA
v_gene: TRBV20-1
CDR3aa: CSASLRGQGVNYEQYF
CDR3nt: TGCAGTGCTAGTTTAAGGGGACAGGGGGTGAACTACGAGCAGTACTTC

j_gene: TRBJ2-5
d_gene: TRBD1
abundance: once
v_gene: TRBV7-6
CDR3aa: CASSPNRGPQETQYF
CDR3nt: TGTGCCAGCAGCCCAAACAGGGGTCCCCAAGAGACCCAGTACTTC

j_gene: TRBJ1-5
d_gene: NA
abundance: NA
v_gene: TRBV7-6
CDR3aa: CASSLNVNQPQHF
CDR3nt: TGTGCCAGCAGCTTAAACGTGAACCAGCCCCAGCATTTT

j_gene: TRBJ1-4
d_gene: NA
abundance: NA
v_gene: TRBV5-8
CDR3aa: CASSWEQTNEKLFF
CDR3nt: TGTGCCAGCAGCTGGGAACAAACTAATGAAAAACTGTTTTTT

j_gene: TRBJ2-5
d_gene: TRBD2
abundance: NA
v_gene: TRBV7-8
CDR3aa: CASSYLGGGQETQYF
CDR3nt: TGTGCCAGCAGCTATCTTGGCGGGGGGCAAGAGACCCAGTACTTC

j_gene: TRBJ1-5
d_gene: NA
abundance: many
v_gene: TRBV19
CDR3aa: CASSISNQPQHF
CDR3nt: TGTGCCAGTAGTATAAGCAATCAGCCCCAGCATTTT

j_gene: TRBJ2-1
d_gene: TRBD2
abundance: once
v_gene: TRBV2
CDR3aa: CASSESNSGGAGSYNEQFF
CDR3nt: TGTGCCAGCAGTGAGTCGAATAGCGGGGGGGCCGGGTCCTACAATGAGCAGTTCTTC

j_gene: TRBJ1-4
d_gene: NA
abundance: NA
v_gene: TRBV19
CDR3aa: CASSDRPGEKLFF
CDR3nt: TGTGCCAGTAGTGACCGACCGGGGGAAAAACTGTTTTTT

j_gene: TRBJ2-3
d_gene: TRBD2
abundance: NA
v_gene: TRBV7-8
CDR3aa: CASSSIAGTSATDTQYF
CDR3nt: TGTGCCAGCAGCTCGATAGCCGGGACTAGCGCCACAGATACGCAGTATTTT

j_gene: TRBJ2-7
d_gene: NA
abundance: NA
v_gene: TRBV19
CDR3aa: CASSMGGLWGEQYF
CDR3nt: TGTGCCAGTAGTATGGGGGGCTTATGGGGCGAGCAGTACTTC

j_gene: TRBJ2-7
d_gene: NA
abundance: NA
v_gene: TRBV7-9
CDR3aa: CASSLVFLGRGEQQYF
CDR3nt: TGTGCCAGCAGCTTAGTCTTCTTGGGCAGGGGCGAGCAGCAGTACTTC

j_gene: TRBJ2-7
d_gene: NA
abundance: NA
v_gene: TRBV28
CDR3aa: CASSAGTVEQYF
CDR3nt: TGTGCCAGCAGCGCGGGGACAGTCGAGCAGTACTTC

j_gene: TRBJ1-2
d_gene: TRBD1
abundance: NA
v_gene: TRBV7-9
CDR3aa: CASSRFDREGYTF
CDR3nt: TGTGCCAGCAGTCGGTTTGACAGGGAAGGCTACACCTTC

j_gene: TRBJ1-2
d_gene: NA
abundance: NA
v_gene: TRBV6-1
CDR3aa: CASSELSRNYGYTF
CDR3nt: TGTGCCAGCAGTGAACTCTCGAGAAACTATGGCTACACCTTC

j_gene: TRBJ2-1
d_gene: NA
abundance: NA
v_gene: TRBV7-3
CDR3aa: CASSLSNEQFF
CDR3nt: TGTGCCAGCAGCTTAAGCAATGAGCAGTTCTTC

j_gene: TRBJ1-2
d_gene: NA
abundance: NA
v_gene: TRBV21-1
CDR3aa: CASSKGGQESNYGYTF
CDR3nt: TGTGCCAGCAGCAAAGGGGGACAGGAATCAAACTATGGCTACACCTTC

j_gene: TRBJ2-3
d_gene: NA
abundance: NA
v_gene: TRBV6-2/TRBV6-3
CDR3aa: CASSYGAAGTDTQYF
CDR3nt: TGTGCCAGCAGTTACGGGGCAGCGGGCACAGATACGCAGTATTTT

j_gene: TRBJ1-2
d_gene: TRBD1
abundance: NA
v_gene: TRBV2
CDR3aa: CASRTGANYGYTF
CDR3nt: TGTGCCAGCCGGACAGGGGCTAACTATGGCTACACCTTC

j_gene: TRBJ2-7
d_gene: TRBD1
abundance: few
v_gene: TRBV10-3
CDR3aa: CAIAGQGVTEQYF
CDR3nt: TGTGCCATCGCAGGACAGGGGGTTACCGAGCAGTACTTC

j_gene: TRBJ2-2
d_gene: TRBD2
abundance: NA
v_gene: TRBV4-1
CDR3aa: CASSHRPLAGQRTGELFF
CDR3nt: TGCGCCAGCAGCCATAGGCCTCTAGCGGGACAAAGGACCGGGGAGCTGTTTTTT

j_gene: TRBJ1-5
d_gene: TRBD1
abundance: NA
v_gene: TRBV2
CDR3aa: CASSDGTVNQPQHF
CDR3nt: TGTGCCAGCAGTGACGGGACAGTGAATCAGCCCCAGCATTTT

j_gene: TRBJ1-1
d_gene: TRBD1
abundance: NA
v_gene: TRBV7-2
CDR3aa: CASSLAQISYLTGTAFF
CDR3nt: TGTGCCAGCAGCTTAGCGCAGATTAGCTATTTGACAGGGACGGCTTTCTTT

j_gene: TRBJ2-7
d_gene: NA
abundance: NA
v_gene: TRBV28
CDR3aa: CASSLGPDSAYEQYF
CDR3nt: TGTGCCAGCAGTTTAGGTCCGGACAGCGCCTACGAGCAGTACTTC

j_gene: TRBJ1-6
d_gene: TRBD1
abundance: NA
v_gene: TRBV28
CDR3aa: CASSLPIYRDRGARNSPLHF
CDR3nt: TGTGCCAGCAGTTTGCCAATATACCGGGACAGGGGCGCCAGGAATTCACCCCTCCACTTT

j_gene: TRBJ1-5
d_gene: NA
abundance: NA
v_gene: TRBV10-2
CDR3aa: CASWDGGRGNQPQHF
CDR3nt: TGCGCCAGCTGGGACGGGGGGCGCGGGAATCAGCCCCAGCATTTT

j_gene: TRBJ2-3
d_gene: NA
abundance: NA
v_gene: TRBV6-5
CDR3aa: CASSYSRAVRDTQYF
CDR3nt: TGTGCCAGCAGTTACTCGAGGGCCGTTAGGGATACGCAGTATTTT

j_gene: TRBJ1-2
d_gene: TRBD1
abundance: once
v_gene: TRBV11-3
CDR3aa: CASSLVGRDRAYGYTF
CDR3nt: TGTGCCAGCAGCTTAGTGGGCCGAGACAGGGCCTATGGCTACACCTTC

j_gene: TRBJ2-5
d_gene: NA
abundance: NA
v_gene: TRBV6-5
CDR3aa: CASSRFSETQYF
CDR3nt: TGTGCCAGCAGTCGGTTCTCAGAGACCCAGTACTTC

j_gene: TRBJ1-2
d_gene: NA
abundance: NA
v_gene: TRBV15
CDR3aa: CATSTGLVNYGYTF
CDR3nt: TGTGCCACCAGCACAGGGTTGGTGAACTATGGCTACACCTTC

j_gene: TRBJ2-5
d_gene: NA
abundance: once
v_gene: TRBV5-8
CDR3aa: CASSLAGRVGETQYF
CDR3nt: TGTGCCAGCAGCTTGGCCGGCAGGGTAGGAGAGACCCAGTACTTC

j_gene: TRBJ1-5
d_gene: NA
abundance: few
v_gene: TRBV5-8
CDR3aa: CASSPGQKVGQPQHF
CDR3nt: TGTGCCAGCAGCCCTGGACAGAAAGTCGGTCAGCCCCAGCATTTT

j_gene: TRBJ1-2
d_gene: NA
abundance: NA
v_gene: TRBV28
CDR3aa: CASSLEGYGYTF
CDR3nt: TGTGCCAGCAGTTTAGAAGGGTATGGCTACACCTTC

j_gene: TRBJ2-7
d_gene: TRBD1
abundance: NA
v_gene: TRBV5-1
CDR3aa: CASSLNPGQGPLSYEQYF
CDR3nt: TGCGCCAGCAGCTTAAACCCGGGACAGGGTCCCCTCTCCTACGAGCAGTACTTC

j_gene: TRBJ1-4
d_gene: TRBD1
abundance: NA
v_gene: TRBV4-3
CDR3aa: CASSLEGTGIEKLFF
CDR3nt: TGCGCCAGCAGCCTAGAAGGGACAGGGATCGAAAAACTGTTTTTT

j_gene: TRBJ2-2
d_gene: TRBD1
abundance: NA
v_gene: TRBV19
CDR3aa: CASRDRGDTGELFF
CDR3nt: TGTGCCAGTAGGGACAGGGGGGACACCGGGGAGCTGTTTTTT

j_gene: TRBJ1-2
d_gene: NA
abundance: NA
v_gene: TRBV4-3
CDR3aa: CASSQDRRPDYGYTF
CDR3nt: TGCGCCAGCAGCCAAGATAGGAGACCCGACTATGGCTACACCTTC

j_gene: TRBJ2-6
d_gene: TRBD1
abundance: few
v_gene: TRBV20-1
CDR3aa: CSASPTTGQGRGANVLTF
CDR3nt: TGCAGTGCCAGTCCAACGACAGGGCAGGGTCGTGGGGCCAACGTCCTGACTTTC

j_gene: TRBJ2-1
d_gene: TRBD1
abundance: NA
v_gene: TRBV4-2
CDR3aa: CASSQGGQGYNEQFF
CDR3nt: TGTGCCAGCAGCCAAGGCGGACAGGGGTACAATGAGCAGTTCTTC

j_gene: TRBJ2-7
d_gene: NA
abundance: NA
v_gene: TRBV6-5
CDR3aa: CASSYARPGNYEQYF
CDR3nt: TGTGCCAGCAGTTACGCGCGCCCGGGGAACTACGAGCAGTACTTC

j_gene: TRBJ2-6
d_gene: NA
abundance: once
v_gene: TRBV12-5
CDR3aa: CASGFNPGTGANVLTF
CDR3nt: TGTGCTAGTGGTTTCAATCCAGGGACTGGGGCCAACGTCCTGACTTTC

j_gene: TRBJ2-1
d_gene: NA
abundance: NA
v_gene: TRBV13
CDR3aa: CASGGGRGGFYEQFF
CDR3nt: TGTGCCAGCGGTGGGGGCAGGGGAGGTTTTTATGAGCAGTTCTTC

j_gene: TRBJ1-6
d_gene: TRBD1
abundance: few
v_gene: TRBV6-5
CDR3aa: CASSLQGDGSPLHF
CDR3nt: TGTGCCAGCAGCTTACAGGGGGATGGTTCACCCCTCCACTTT

j_gene: TRBJ1-1
d_gene: TRBD1
abundance: NA
v_gene: TRBV6-5
CDR3aa: CASDYQGDDTEAFF
CDR3nt: TGTGCCAGCGATTACCAGGGGGATGACACTGAAGCTTTCTTT

j_gene: TRBJ2-1
d_gene: NA
abundance: NA
v_gene: TRBV4-3
CDR3aa: CASSQDRAGPLGWEQFF
CDR3nt: TGCGCCAGCAGCCAAGATCGGGCGGGACCCCTCGGCTGGGAGCAGTTCTTC